This section outlines one TCR beta chain sequence together with its context. What it binds is unknown. This entry comes from a study of T cell responses to AZD1222 COVID-19 vaccine. Study-wide results and limits: As reported, nearly half of all spike-specific TCRs target variant regions that are unmutated. None of the repertoires were sampled until the peak T cell response had passed. Only a handful of individuals given AZD1222 were seropositive at baseline. The sample set comprised mostly white British donors with more females, and clonal diversity was possibly underestimated.

Sequencing used immunoSEQ multiplex PCR; TCRdb keeps in-frame clones, though not all of them. The table lists fewer than 200,000 clones, around nine tenths of them singletons, with 3.6% in the top ten. The germline gives CDR1 LNHDA, CDR2 SQIVND (reference sequence). V was pared by 5 bases and J by 5 bases, with 6 bases of the junction left unmatched. The CDR3 covers 14 residues. The origin of this receptor is an adult who received the MenACWY meningococcal vaccine as a control. The chain employs TRBV19 and TRBJ2-5, with 9 bases aligning to TRBD2. The sample in question was peripheral blood, obtained 28 days after the second dose of the MenACWY control vaccine. The CDR3 DNA follows: TGTGCCAGTAGTTCCTTAGCGGGGGAGGAGACCCAGTACTTC. It specifies CASSSLAGEETQYF.